Listed below are T cell receptor beta chains from one sample, sequenced in a study of CD8 T cells in Susac syndrome. From the immunoSEQ multiplex PCR reads, TCRdb called clonotypes with MiXCR, one entry per CDR3 protein. The profile covers tens of thousands of distinct CDR3 sequences, with approximately 96% appearing a single time and more than 0.5% taken by the ten largest. Sequenced input: CD8+ T cells from PBMCs. The origin of the receptors is a human donor with Susac syndrome. Both conserved end residues are part of each CDR3. The D gene is left open where the match is weak. The listing skips clone size in some rows; elsewhere it reads once, few, many or a size class.

>-|TRBJ1-1|few|TRBV7-9|13
CASSEGGNTEAFF
TGTGCCAGCAGCGAGGGGGGTAACACTGAAGCTTTCTTT
>TRBD2|TRBJ2-3|-|TRBV29-1|17
CSADPGLAGGPTDTQYF
TGCAGCGCCGATCCGGGACTAGCGGGGGGGCCCACAGATACGCAGTATTTT
>-|TRBJ2-6|-|TRBV29-1|14
CSADGGSGANVLTF
TGCAGCGCGGACGGGGGCTCTGGGGCCAACGTCCTGACTTTC
>-|TRBJ1-3|once|TRBV6-5|15
CASSYAAISGNTIYF
TGTGCCAGCAGTTACGCCGCCATTTCTGGAAACACCATATATTTT
>-|TRBJ1-1|-|TRBV4-1|13
CASSQEWGREAFF
TGCGCCAGCAGCCAAGAGTGGGGGAGAGAAGCTTTCTTT
>-|TRBJ1-2|-|TRBV20-1|13
CSARGEGDYGYTF
TGCAGTGCTAGGGGGGAAGGGGACTATGGCTACACCTTC
>TRBD2|TRBJ2-1|-|TRBV20-1|15
CSARDGKVAGHEQFF
TGCAGTGCTAGAGATGGTAAGGTAGCGGGTCATGAGCAGTTCTTC
>TRBD1|TRBJ1-1|-|TRBV6-5|13
CASSWDRATEAFF
TGTGCCAGCAGTTGGGACAGGGCCACTGAAGCTTTCTTT
>-|TRBJ1-3|once|TRBV2|15
CASSEAGRGGNTIYF
TGTGCCAGCAGTGAAGCGGGCAGGGGAGGAAACACCATATATTTT
>-|TRBJ2-7|-|TRBV19|14
CASSIQGIAYEQYF
TGTGCCAGTAGTATCCAGGGGATAGCCTACGAGCAGTACTTC
>-|TRBJ1-1|-|TRBV25-1|11
CASSEATKAFF
TGTGCCAGCAGTGAAGCTACAAAAGCTTTCTTT
>-|TRBJ2-1|-|TRBV20-1|13
CSARGEVANEQFF
TGCAGTGCTAGAGGGGAGGTTGCTAATGAGCAGTTCTTC
>-|TRBJ1-5|-|TRBV20-1|15
CSARDTESRNQPQHF
TGCAGTGCTAGAGATACAGAGTCCCGCAATCAGCCCCAGCATTTT
>-|TRBJ1-6|medium-sized|TRBV7-6|18
CASSLFLGGPGKFSPLHF
TGTGCCAGCAGCTTATTTCTCGGGGGGCCGGGTAAATTTTCACCCCTCCACTTT
>-|TRBJ1-1|-|TRBV30|11
CAWSGGAEAFF
TGTGCCTGGAGTGGTGGGGCTGAAGCTTTCTTT
>TRBD1|TRBJ2-2|-|TRBV20-1|14
CSARQGATTGELFF
TGCAGTGCTAGACAGGGGGCGACCACCGGGGAGCTGTTTTTT
>TRBD1|TRBJ1-5|-|TRBV12-3/TRBV12-4|14
CASSPDRARQPQHF
TGTGCCAGCAGTCCCGACAGGGCCCGTCAGCCCCAGCATTTT
>TRBD1|TRBJ2-5|-|TRBV7-9|14
CASSFPTGLETQYF
TGTGCCAGCAGCTTCCCGACAGGGCTAGAGACCCAGTACTTC